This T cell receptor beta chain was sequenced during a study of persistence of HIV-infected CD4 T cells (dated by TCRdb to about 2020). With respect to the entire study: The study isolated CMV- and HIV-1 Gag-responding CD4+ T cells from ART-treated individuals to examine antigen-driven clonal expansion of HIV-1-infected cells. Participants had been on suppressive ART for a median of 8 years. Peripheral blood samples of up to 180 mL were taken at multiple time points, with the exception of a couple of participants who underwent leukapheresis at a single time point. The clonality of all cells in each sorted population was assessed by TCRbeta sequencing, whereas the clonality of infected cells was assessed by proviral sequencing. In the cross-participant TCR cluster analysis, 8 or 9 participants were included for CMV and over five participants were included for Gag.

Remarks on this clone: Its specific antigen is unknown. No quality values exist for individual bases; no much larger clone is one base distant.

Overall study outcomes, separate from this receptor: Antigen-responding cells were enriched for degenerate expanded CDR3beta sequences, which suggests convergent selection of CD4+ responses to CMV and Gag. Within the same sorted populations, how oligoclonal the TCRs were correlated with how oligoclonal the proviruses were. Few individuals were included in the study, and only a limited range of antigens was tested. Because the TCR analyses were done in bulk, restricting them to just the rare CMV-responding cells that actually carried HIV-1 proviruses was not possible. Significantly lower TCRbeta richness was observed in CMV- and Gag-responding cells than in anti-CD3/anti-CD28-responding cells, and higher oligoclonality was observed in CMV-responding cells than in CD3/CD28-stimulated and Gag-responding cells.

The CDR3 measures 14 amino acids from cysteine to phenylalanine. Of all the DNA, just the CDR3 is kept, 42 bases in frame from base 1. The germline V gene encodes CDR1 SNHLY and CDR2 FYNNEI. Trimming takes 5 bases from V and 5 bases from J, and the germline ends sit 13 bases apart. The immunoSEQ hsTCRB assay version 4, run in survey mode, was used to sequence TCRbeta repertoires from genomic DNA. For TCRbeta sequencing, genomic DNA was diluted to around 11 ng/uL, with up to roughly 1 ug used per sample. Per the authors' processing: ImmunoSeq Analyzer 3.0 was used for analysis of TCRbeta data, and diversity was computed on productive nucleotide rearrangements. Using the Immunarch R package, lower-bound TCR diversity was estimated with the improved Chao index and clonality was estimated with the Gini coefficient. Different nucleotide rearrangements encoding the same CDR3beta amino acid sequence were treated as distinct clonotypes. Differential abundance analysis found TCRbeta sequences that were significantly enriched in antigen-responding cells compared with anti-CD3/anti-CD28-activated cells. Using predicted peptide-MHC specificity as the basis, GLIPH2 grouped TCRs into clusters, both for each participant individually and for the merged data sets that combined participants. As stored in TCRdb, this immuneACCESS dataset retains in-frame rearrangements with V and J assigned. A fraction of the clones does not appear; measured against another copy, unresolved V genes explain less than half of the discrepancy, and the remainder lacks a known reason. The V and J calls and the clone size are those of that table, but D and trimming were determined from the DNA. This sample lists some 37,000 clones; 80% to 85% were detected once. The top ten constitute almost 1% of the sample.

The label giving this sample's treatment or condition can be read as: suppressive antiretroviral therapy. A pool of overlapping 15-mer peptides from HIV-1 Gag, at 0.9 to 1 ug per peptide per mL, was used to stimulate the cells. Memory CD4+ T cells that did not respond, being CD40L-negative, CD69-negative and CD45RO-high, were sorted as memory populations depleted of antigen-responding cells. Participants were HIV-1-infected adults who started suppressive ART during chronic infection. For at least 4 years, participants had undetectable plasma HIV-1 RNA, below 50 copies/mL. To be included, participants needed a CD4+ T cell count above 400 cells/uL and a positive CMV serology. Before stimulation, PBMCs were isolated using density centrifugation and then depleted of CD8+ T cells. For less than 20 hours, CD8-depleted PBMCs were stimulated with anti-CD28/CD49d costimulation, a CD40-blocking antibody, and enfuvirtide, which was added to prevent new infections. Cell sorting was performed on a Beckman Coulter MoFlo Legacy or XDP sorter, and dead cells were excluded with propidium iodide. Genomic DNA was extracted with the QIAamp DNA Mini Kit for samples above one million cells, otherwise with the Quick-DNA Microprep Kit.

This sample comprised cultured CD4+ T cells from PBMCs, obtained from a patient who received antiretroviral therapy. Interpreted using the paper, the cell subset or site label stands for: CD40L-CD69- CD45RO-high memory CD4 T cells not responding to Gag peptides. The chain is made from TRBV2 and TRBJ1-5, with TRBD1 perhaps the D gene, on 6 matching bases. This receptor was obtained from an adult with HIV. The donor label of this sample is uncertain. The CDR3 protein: CASSSQGSYQPQHF. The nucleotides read TGTGCCAGCAGTTCTCAGGGGTCCTATCAGCCCCAGCATTTT.